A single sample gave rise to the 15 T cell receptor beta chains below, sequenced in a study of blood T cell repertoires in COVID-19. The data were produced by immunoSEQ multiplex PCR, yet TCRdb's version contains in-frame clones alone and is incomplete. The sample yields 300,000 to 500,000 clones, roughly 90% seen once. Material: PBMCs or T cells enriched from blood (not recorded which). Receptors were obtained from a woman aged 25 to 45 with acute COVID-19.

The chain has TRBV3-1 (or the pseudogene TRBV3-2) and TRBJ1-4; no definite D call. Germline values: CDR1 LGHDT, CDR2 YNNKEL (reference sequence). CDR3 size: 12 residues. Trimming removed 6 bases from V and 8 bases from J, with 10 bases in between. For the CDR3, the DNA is TGTGCCAGCAGTCCCTACCGGGAAAAACTGTTTTTT. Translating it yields CASSPYREKLFF.

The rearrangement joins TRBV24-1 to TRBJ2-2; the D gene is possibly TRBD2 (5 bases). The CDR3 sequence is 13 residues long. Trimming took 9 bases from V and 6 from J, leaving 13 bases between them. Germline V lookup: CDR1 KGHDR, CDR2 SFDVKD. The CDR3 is CATRSSDSGELFF. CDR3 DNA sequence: TGTGCCACCCGGAGTAGCGACTCCGGGGAGCTGTTTTTT.

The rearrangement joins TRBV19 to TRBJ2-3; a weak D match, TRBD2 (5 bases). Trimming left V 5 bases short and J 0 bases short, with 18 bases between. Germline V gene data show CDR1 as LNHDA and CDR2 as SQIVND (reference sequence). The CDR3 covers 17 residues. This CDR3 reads CASSLTGVITSTDTQYF. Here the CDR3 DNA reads TGTGCCAGTAGTTTGACCGGGGTCATCACTAGCACAGATACGCAGTATTTT. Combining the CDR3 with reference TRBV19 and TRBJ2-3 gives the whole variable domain DGGITQSPKYLFRKEGQNVTLSCEQNLNHDAMYWYRQDPGQGLRLIYYSQIVNDFQKGDIAEGYSVSREKKESFPLTVTSAQKNPTAFYLCASSLTGVITSTDTQYFGPGTRLTVL.

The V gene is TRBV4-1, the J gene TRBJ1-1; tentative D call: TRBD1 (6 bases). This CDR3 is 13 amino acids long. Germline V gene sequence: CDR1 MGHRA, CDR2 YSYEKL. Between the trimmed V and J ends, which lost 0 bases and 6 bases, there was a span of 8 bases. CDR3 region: CASSQERGPEAFF. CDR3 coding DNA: TGCGCCAGCAGCCAAGAGCGGGGGCCTGAAGCTTTCTTT.

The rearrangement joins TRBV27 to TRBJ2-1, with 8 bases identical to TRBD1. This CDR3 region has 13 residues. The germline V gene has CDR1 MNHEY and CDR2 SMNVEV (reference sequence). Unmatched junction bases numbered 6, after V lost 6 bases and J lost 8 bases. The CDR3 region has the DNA TGTGCCAGCAGAAAGACAGGGGATGATGAGCAGTTCTTC. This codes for CASRKTGDDEQFF.

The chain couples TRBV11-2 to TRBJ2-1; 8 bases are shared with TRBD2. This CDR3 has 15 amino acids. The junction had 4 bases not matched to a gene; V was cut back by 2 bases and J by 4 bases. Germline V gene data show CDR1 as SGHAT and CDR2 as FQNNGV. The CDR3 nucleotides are TGTGCCAGCAGCTTACCCAGCGGGGGTTACAATGAGCAGTTCTTC. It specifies CASSLPSGGYNEQFF.

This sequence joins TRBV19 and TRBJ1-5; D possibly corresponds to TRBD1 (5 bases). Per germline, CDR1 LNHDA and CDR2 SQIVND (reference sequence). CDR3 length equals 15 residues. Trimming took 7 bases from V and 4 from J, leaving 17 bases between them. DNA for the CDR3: TGTGCCAGTACCCCTCCCCCCGGGGGGAATCAGCCCCAGCATTTT. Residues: CASTPPPGGNQPQHF.

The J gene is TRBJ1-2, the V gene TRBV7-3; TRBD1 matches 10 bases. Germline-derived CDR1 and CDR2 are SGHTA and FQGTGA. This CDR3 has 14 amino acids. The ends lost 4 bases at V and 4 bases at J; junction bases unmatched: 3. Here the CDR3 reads CASSSGQGTYGYTF. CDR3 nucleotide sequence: TGTGCCAGCAGCTCGGGACAGGGGACCTATGGCTACACCTTC.

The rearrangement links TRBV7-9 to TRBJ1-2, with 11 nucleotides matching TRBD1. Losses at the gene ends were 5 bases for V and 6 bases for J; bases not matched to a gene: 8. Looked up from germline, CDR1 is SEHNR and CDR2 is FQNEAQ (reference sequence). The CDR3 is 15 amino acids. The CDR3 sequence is CASSPKGQGGHGYTF. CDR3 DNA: TGTGCCAGCAGCCCGAAGGGACAGGGGGGCCATGGCTACACCTTC.

CDR3 residues: CASSLRVGGYTF. The DNA of the CDR3 is TGTGCCAGCAGTTTACGGGTCGGGGGCTACACCTTC. The chain uses TRBV12-3 or TRBV12-4 and TRBJ1-2; D ambiguous. The CDR3 totals 12 residues. Deletions cut 2 bases from V and 8 bases from J, with 9 bases between.

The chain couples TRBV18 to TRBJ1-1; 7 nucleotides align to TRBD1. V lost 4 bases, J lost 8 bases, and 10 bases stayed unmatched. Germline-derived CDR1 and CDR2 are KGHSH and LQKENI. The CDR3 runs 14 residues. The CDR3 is CASSLDDRAREAFF. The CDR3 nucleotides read TGTGCCAGCTCACTCGACGACAGGGCGAGGGAAGCTTTCTTT.

DNA for the CDR3: TGTGCCAGTAGTGTGGGGGGGGGCGACGGAAAACTGTTTTTT. Its protein product is CASSVGGGDGKLFF. J is TRBJ1-4 and V is TRBV19; a possible D gene is TRBD1 (6 bases). V lost 5 bases to trimming and J lost 10 bases, with 17 bases between them. The CDR3 is made up of 14 amino acids. Germline values: CDR1 LNHDA, CDR2 SQIVND (reference sequence).

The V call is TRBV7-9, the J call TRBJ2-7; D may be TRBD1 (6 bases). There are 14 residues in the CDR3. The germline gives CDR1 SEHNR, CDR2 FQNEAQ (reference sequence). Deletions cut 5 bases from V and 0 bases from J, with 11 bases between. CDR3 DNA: TGTGCCAGCAGCCAGGGGCGCAGCTCCTACGAGCAGTACTTC. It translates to CASSQGRSSYEQYF. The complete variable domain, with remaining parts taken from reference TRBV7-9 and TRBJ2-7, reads DTGVSQNPRHKITKRGQNVTFRCDPISEHNRLYWYRQTLGQGPEFLTYFQNEAQLEKSRLLSDRFSAERPKGSFSTLEIQRTEQGDSAMYLCASSQGRSSYEQYFGPGTRLTVT.

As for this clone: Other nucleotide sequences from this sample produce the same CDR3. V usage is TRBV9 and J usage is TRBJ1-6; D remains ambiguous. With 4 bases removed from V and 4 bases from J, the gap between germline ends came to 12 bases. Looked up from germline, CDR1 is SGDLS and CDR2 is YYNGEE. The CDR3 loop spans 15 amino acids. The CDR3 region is CASSPRTGYNSPLHF. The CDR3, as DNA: TGTGCCAGCAGCCCCCGGACGGGGTATAATTCACCCCTCCACTTT.

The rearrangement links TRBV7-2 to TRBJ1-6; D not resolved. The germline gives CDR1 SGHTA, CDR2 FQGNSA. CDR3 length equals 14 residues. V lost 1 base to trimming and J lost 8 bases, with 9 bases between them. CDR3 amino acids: CASSLGRRDSPLHF. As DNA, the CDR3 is TGTGCCAGCAGCTTAGGCAGGAGGGATTCACCCCTCCACTTT.